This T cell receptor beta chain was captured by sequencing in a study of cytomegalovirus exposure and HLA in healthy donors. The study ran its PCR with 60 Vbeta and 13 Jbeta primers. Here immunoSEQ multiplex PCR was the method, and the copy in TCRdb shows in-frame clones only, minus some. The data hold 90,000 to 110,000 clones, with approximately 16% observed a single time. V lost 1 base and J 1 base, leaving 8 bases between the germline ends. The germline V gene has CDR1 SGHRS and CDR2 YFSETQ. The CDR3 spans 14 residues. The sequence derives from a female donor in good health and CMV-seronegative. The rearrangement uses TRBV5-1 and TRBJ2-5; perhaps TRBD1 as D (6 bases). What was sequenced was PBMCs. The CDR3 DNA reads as TGCGCCAGCAGCTTGACAGGGATCCAAGAGACCCAGTACTTC. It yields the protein CASSLTGIQETQYF. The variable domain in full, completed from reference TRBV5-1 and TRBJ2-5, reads KAGVTQTPRYLIKTRGQQVTLSCSPISGHRSVSWYQQTPGQGLQFLFEYFSETQRNKGNFPGRFSGRQFSNSRSEMNVSTLELGDSALYLCASSLTGIQETQYFGPGTRLLVL.